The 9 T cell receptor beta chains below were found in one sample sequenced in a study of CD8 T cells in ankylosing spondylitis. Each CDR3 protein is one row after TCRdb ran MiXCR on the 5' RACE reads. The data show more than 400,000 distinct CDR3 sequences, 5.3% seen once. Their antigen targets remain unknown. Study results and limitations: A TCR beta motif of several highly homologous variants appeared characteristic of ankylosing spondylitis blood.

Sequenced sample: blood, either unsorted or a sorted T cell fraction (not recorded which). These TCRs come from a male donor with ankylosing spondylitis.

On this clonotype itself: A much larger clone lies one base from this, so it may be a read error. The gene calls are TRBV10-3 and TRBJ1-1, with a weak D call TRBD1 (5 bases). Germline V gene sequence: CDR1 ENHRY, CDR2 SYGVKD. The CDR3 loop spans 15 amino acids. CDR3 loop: CAIRRAGTENTEALF. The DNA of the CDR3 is TGTGCCATCAGAAGAGCCGGGACGGAGAACACTGAAGCTCTCTTT.

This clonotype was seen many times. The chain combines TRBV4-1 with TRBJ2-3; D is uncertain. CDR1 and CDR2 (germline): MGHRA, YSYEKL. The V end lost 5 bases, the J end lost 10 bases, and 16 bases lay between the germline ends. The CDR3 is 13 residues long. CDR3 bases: TGCGCCAGCAGCAGGGCCGCTAGGCGAGCGCAGTATTTT. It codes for CASSRAARRAQYF.

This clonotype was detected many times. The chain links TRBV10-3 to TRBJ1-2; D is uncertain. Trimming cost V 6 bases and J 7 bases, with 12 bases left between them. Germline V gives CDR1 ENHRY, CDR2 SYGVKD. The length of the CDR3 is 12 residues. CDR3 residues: CAISSDKGGYTF. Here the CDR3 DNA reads TGTGCCATCAGCTCGGATAAGGGTGGCTACACCTTC.

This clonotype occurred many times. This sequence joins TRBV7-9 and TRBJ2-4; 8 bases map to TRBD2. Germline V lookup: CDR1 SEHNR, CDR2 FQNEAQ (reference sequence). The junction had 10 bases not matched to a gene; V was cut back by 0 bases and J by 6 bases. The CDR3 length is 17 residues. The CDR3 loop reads CASSLASGGRVGNIQYF. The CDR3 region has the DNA TGTGCCAGCAGCTTAGCGAGCGGGGGACGGGTAGGAAACATTCAGTACTTC.

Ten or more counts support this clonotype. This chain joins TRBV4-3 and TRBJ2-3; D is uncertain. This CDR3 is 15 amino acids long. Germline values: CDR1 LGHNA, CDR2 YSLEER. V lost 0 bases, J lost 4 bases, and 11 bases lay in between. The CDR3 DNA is TGCGCCAGCAGCCAAGATCGGTACGGGTCAGATACGCAGTATTTT. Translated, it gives CASSQDRYGSDTQYF.

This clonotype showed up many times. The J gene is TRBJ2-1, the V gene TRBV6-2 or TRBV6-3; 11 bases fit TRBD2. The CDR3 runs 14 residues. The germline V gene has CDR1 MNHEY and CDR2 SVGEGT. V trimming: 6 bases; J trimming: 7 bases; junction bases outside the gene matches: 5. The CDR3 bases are TGTGCCAGCAGACCGACTAGCGGGATGAATGAGCAGTTCTTC. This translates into CASRPTSGMNEQFF.

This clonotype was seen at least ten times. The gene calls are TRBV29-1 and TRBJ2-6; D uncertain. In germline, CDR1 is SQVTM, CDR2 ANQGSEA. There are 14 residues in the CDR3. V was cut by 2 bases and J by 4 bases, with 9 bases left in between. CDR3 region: CSVEMGSGANVLTF. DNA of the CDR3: TGCAGCGTTGAAATGGGGTCCGGGGCCAACGTCCTGACTTTC.

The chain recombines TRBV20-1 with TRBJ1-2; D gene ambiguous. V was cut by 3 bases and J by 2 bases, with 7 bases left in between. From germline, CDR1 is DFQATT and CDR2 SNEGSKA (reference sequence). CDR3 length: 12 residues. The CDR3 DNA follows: TGCAGTGCTAGTGGCAGCAACTATGGCTACACCTTC. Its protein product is CSASGSNYGYTF.

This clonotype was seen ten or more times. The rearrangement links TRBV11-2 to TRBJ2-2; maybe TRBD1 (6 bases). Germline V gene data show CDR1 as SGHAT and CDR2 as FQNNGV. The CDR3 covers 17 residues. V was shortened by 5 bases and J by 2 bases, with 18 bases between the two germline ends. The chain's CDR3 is CASSRISGTPNTGELFF. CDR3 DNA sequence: TGTGCCAGCAGCCGAATTTCCGGGACACCTAACACCGGGGAGCTGTTTTTT.